Presented here are 17 T cell receptor beta chains from one specimen sequenced in a study of blood T cell repertoires in COVID-19. Sequencing used immunoSEQ multiplex PCR; TCRdb keeps in-frame clones, though not all of them. The table shows approximately 290,000 clones, with about 89% occurring only once. Sequenced material: peripheral blood. The receptors shown here come from a man between 25 and 39 years old with acute or convalescent COVID-19.

The chain employs TRBV5-7 and TRBJ2-7; D may be TRBD1 (5 bases). TRBV5-7 is an open reading frame, and its role is uncertain. The CDR3 is made up of 13 amino acids. The V gene lost 5 bases and the J gene lost 0 bases, with 9 bases spanning the gap. The CDR3 coding sequence is TGTGCCAGCAGGGATCAGGGCTCCTACGAGCAGTACTTC. It specifies CASRDQGSYEQYF.

The chain combines TRBV20-1 with TRBJ2-5; tentative D call: TRBD2 (6 bases). There are 11 residues in the CDR3. Per the germline V gene, CDR1 is DFQATT and CDR2 is SNEGSKA (reference sequence). Trimming shortened V by 3 bases and J by 9 bases, and 11 bases separated the two germline ends. The CDR3, as DNA: TGCAGTGCTAGCGGGAGAGGGGCCCAGTACTTC. It encodes CSASGRGAQYF.

This chain joins TRBV12-5 and TRBJ1-4, with D hard to call. Per the germline V gene, CDR1 is LGHNT and CDR2 is FRNRAP. This CDR3 has 14 amino acids. The V gene lost 6 bases and the J gene lost 0 bases, with 8 bases spanning the gap. The CDR3 is CASGIGTTNEKLFF. The DNA for the CDR3 is TGTGCTAGTGGGATCGGGACAACTAATGAAAAACTGTTTTTT.

This rearrangement joins TRBV19 to TRBJ1-1; D gene unclear. The ends were cut back, 3 bases at V and 2 bases at J, with 4 bases in the middle. This CDR3 is built from 12 residues. The V gene's germline CDR1 is LNHDA and CDR2 SQIVND (reference sequence). The CDR3 loop is CASSMYNTEAFF. DNA of the CDR3: TGTGCCAGTAGTATGTATAACACTGAAGCTTTCTTT.

The chain has TRBV2 and TRBJ1-5; 8 bases align to TRBD1. The CDR3 consists of 14 residues. With V trimmed by 3 bases and J by 5 bases, 3 bases remained unmatched. Germline V CDR1 and CDR2: SNHLY, FYNNEI. CDR3 residues: CASSERTGYQPQHF. Here the CDR3 DNA reads TGTGCCAGCAGTGAGAGGACAGGGTATCAGCCCCAGCATTTT.

This clone came up once. The chain links TRBV29-1 to TRBJ1-2; a weak D match, TRBD1 (6 bases). The CDR3 is 12 residues long. From germline, CDR1 is SQVTM and CDR2 ANQGSEA. The V end lost 7 bases, the J end lost 4 bases, and 13 bases lay between the germline ends. CDR3 sequence (DNA): TGCAGCGCCGGACAGACCGGCTATGGCTACACCTTC. Its translation is CSAGQTGYGYTF.

J is TRBJ1-4 and V is TRBV2, with 8 bases identical to TRBD1. Germline V lookup: CDR1 SNHLY, CDR2 FYNNEI. The J segment lost 4 bases and the V segment lost 9 bases, leaving 7 bases of the junction unmatched. This CDR3 has 14 amino acids. The CDR3 reads CASSTGDFNEKLFF. The CDR3 region has the DNA TGTGCCAGTTCGACAGGGGATTTTAATGAAAAACTGTTTTTT.

Only one count was recorded for this clone. The chain joins TRBV7-9 to TRBJ1-1, with D possibly TRBD1 on 6 matching bases. V lost 5 bases to trimming and J lost 2 bases, with 12 bases between them. In germline, CDR1 is SEHNR, CDR2 FQNEAQ (reference sequence). The CDR3 contains 14 residues. CDR3 loop: CASSRGQTNTEAFF. Written as DNA, the CDR3 is TGTGCCAGCAGCCGCGGACAGACAAACACTGAAGCTTTCTTT.

The rearrangement uses TRBV9 and TRBJ2-5; TRBD2 is a possible D gene (6 bases). CDR1 SGDLS and CDR2 YYNGEE come from the germline V gene. Deletions cut 0 bases from V and 5 bases from J, with 11 bases between. The CDR3 covers 14 residues. Written as DNA, the CDR3 is TGTGCCAGCAGCGTAGTTCCGGGAGAGGAGACCCAGTACTTC. As protein: CASSVVPGEETQYF.

This clone was counted between two and nine times. This rearrangement joins TRBV2 to TRBJ2-5, with D possibly matching TRBD1 (5 bases). The germline V gene encodes CDR1 SNHLY and CDR2 FYNNEI. V dropped 10 bases and J dropped 4 bases, with 19 bases sitting between them. This CDR3 is built from 14 residues. The DNA of the CDR3 is TGTGCCACCCGACTCAGGGCCCCATCAGAGACCCAGTACTTC. Amino acid sequence: CATRLRAPSETQYF.

The V gene is TRBV5-1, the J gene TRBJ2-5, with 12 positions matching TRBD2. Germline V lookup: CDR1 SGHRS, CDR2 YFSETQ. The CDR3 has 16 amino acids. After removal of 1 base from V and 4 bases from J, the junction contained 5 bases not matched to a gene. The CDR3, as DNA: TGCGCCAGCAGCTTGCTAGCGGGGGGGCCGGGAGAGACCCAGTACTTC. This translates into CASSLLAGGPGETQYF. The full variable domain, in which reference TRBV5-1 and TRBJ2-5 provide the parts outside the CDR3, is KAGVTQTPRYLIKTRGQQVTLSCSPISGHRSVSWYQQTPGQGLQFLFEYFSETQRNKGNFPGRFSGRQFSNSRSEMNVSTLELGDSALYLCASSLLAGGPGETQYFGPGTRLLVL.

The V gene is TRBV21-1, the J gene TRBJ2-4; TRBD2, the table's D call, was not compared with the DNA. TRBV21-1 is recorded as a pseudogene. This CDR3 spans 16 amino acids. The chain's CDR3 is CASSPGTGDAKNIQYF. CDR3 bases: TGTGCCAGCAGCCCTGGTACGGGTGACGCCAAAAACATTCAGTACTTC.

The chain couples TRBV2 to TRBJ2-7; 8 bases line up with TRBD2. Germline V CDR1 and CDR2: SNHLY, FYNNEI. V lost 3 bases to trimming and J lost 7 bases; unmatched junction nucleotides: 8. This CDR3 has 14 amino acids. CDR3 in DNA: TGTGCCAGCAGTGAGGGACTAGTCGCGGGTGAGCAGTACTTC. Translated: CASSEGLVAGEQYF. The full variable domain, its missing parts supplied by reference TRBV2 and TRBJ2-7, is EPEVTQTPSHQVTQMGQEVILRCVPISNHLYFYWYRQILGQKVEFLVSFYNNEISEKSEIFDDQFSVERPDGSNFTLKIRSTKLEDSAMYFCASSEGLVAGEQYFGPGTRLTVT.

The chain couples TRBV30 to TRBJ1-2, with D uncertain. The CDR3 sequence is 12 residues long. Germline V gene lookup returns CDR1 GTSNPN and CDR2 SVGIG (reference sequence). Between the trimmed V and J ends, which lost 3 bases and 5 bases, there was a span of 10 bases. The CDR3 sequence is CAWRASIYGYTF. The CDR3, as DNA: TGTGCCTGGAGGGCATCGATTTATGGCTACACCTTC. The whole variable domain, remainder taken from reference TRBV30 and TRBJ1-2, is SQTIHQWPATLVQPVGSPLSLECTVEGTSNPNLYWYRQAAGRGLQLLFYSVGIGQISSEVPQNLSASRPQDRQFILSSKKLLLSDSGFYLCAWRASIYGYTFGSGTRLTVV.

V usage is TRBV7-9 and J usage is TRBJ1-2, with 9 positions matching TRBD1. Germline CDR1 reads SEHNR; CDR2 reads FQNEAQ (reference sequence). There are 14 residues in the CDR3. Unmatched junction bases numbered 5, after V lost 1 base and J lost 8 bases. As DNA, the CDR3 is TGTGCCAGCAGCTTAGATACAGGGGGCGGCGGCTACACCTTC. Protein product: CASSLDTGGGGYTF.

The chain employs TRBV9 and TRBJ2-6; TRBD1 matches 11 bases. Germline CDR1 and CDR2: SGDLS and YYNGEE. V lost 2 bases and J lost 1; bases outside the gene matches: 17. This CDR3 has 22 amino acids. The CDR3 DNA reads as TGTGCCAGCAGCGTTCAGGACAGGGGGCAGCGAGCGGGAAATTCTGGGGCCAACGTCCTGACTTTC. Protein sequence: CASSVQDRGQRAGNSGANVLTF. The variable domain in full, with the rest retrieved from reference TRBV9 and TRBJ2-6, is DSGVTQTPKHLITATGQRVTLRCSPRSGDLSVYWYQQSLDQGLQFLIQYYNGEERAKGNILERFSAQQFPDLHSELNLSSLELGDSALYFCASSVQDRGQRAGNSGANVLTFGAGSRLTVL.

The genes are TRBV3-1 (or the pseudogene TRBV3-2) and TRBJ2-1; D is undetermined. In germline, CDR1 is LGHDT, CDR2 YNNKEL (reference sequence). V was pared by 4 bases and J by 3 bases, with 10 bases between. This CDR3 is built from 14 residues. CDR3 nucleotides: TGTGCCAGCAGCCCACGACAAGTCTACAATGAGCAGTTCTTC. It encodes CASSPRQVYNEQFF.